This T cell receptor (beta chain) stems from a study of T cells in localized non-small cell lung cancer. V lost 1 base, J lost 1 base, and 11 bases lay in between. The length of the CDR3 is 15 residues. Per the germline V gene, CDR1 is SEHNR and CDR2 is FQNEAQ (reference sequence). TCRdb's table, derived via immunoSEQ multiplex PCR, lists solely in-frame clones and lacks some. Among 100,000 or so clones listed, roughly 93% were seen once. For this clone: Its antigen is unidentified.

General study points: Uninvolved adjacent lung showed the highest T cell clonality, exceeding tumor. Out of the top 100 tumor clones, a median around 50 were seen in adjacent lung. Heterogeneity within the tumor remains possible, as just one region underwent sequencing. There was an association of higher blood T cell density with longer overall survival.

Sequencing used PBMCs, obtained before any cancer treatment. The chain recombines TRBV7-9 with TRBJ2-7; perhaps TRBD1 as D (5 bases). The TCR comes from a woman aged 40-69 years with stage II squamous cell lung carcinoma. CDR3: CASSLEGRRSYEQYF. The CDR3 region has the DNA TGTGCCAGCAGCTTAGAGGGGCGTAGGTCCTACGAGCAGTACTTC.